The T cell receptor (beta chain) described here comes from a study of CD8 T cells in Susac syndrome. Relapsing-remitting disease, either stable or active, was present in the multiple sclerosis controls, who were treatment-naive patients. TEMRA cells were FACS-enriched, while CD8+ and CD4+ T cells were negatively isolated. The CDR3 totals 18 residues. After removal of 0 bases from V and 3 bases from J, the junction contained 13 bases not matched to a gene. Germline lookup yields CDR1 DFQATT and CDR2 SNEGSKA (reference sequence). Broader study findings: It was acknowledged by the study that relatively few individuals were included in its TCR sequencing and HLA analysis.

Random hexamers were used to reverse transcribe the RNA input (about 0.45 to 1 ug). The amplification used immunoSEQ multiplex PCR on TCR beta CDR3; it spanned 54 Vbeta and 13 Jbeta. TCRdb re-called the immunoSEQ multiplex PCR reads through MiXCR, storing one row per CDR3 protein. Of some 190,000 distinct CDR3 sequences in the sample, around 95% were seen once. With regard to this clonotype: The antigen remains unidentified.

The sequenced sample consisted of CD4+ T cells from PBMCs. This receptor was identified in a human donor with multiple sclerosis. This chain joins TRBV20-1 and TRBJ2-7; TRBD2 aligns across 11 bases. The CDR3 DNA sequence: TGCAGTGCTAGAGATATCAGGCTAGCGGGGGGTGCACACTACGAGCAGTACTTC. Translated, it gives CSARDIRLAGGAHYEQYF.